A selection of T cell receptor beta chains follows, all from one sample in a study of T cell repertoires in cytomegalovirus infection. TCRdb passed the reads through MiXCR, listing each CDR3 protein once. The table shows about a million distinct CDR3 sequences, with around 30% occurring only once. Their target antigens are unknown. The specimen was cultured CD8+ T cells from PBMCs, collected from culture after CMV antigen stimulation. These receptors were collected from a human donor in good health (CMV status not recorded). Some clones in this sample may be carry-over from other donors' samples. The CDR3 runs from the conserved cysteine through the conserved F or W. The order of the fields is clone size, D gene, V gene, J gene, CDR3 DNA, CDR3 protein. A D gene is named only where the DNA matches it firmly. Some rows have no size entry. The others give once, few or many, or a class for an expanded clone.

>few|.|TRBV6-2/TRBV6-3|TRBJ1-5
TGTGCCAGCAGTTACTCATACGACTACAATCAGCCCCAGCATTTT
CASSYSYDYNQPQHF
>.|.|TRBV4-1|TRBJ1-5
TGCGCCAGCAGCCATATTGCATCGGGAGTTCAGCCCCAGCATTTT
CASSHIASGVQPQHF
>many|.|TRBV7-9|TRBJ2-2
TGTGCCAGCAGCTTAGGGACGGGAGAGAACACCGGGGAGCTGTTTTTT
CASSLGTGENTGELFF
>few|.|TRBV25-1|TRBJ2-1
TGTGCCAGCAGTGAGGGATCGAGCTTTGAGCAGTTCTTC
CASSEGSSFEQFF
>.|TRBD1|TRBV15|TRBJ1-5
TGTGCCACCAGCAGGGGATTGACAGGGGAGAATCAGCCCCAGCATTTT
CATSRGLTGENQPQHF
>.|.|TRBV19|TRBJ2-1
TGTGCCAGTAGTGTGGATGGGGTCTCCTACAATGAGCAGTTCTTC
CASSVDGVSYNEQFF
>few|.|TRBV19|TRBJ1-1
TGTGCCAGTAGTATCTCAGGGACGAACACTGAAGCTTTCTTT
CASSISGTNTEAFF
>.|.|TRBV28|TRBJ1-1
TGTGCCAGCAGTCGCCCGGCAGTATTGAACACTGAAGCTTTCTTT
CASSRPAVLNTEAFF
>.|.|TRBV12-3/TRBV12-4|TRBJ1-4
TGTGCCAGCAGTGCCGGAACAGTGCCTGAAAAACTGTTTTTT
CASSAGTVPEKLFF
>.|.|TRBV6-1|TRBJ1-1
TGTGCCAGCAGTGTAGCAGAGTTACCAATGAACACTGAAGCTTTCTTT
CASSVAELPMNTEAFF
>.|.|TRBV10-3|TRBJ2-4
TGTGCCATCAGTAGTAGCGGTTCGGGCATTCAGTACTTC
CAISSSGSGIQYF
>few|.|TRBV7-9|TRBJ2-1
TGTGCCAGGGTTACGATCTACAATGAGCAGTTCTTC
CARVTIYNEQFF
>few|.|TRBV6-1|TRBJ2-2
TGTGCCAGCAGTTTCCGGGTGGGGGCGCTTGGCGGGGAGCTGTTTTTT
CASSFRVGALGGELFF
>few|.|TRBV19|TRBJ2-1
TGTGCCAGTAGTATGAGGCGGGACGCTCTGGATGAGCAGTTCTTC
CASSMRRDALDEQFF
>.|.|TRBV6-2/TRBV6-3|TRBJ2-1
TGTGCCAGCAGTGGACACAGGGCATACAATGAGCAGTTCTTC
CASSGHRAYNEQFF
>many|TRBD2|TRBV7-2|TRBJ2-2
TGTGCCAGCAGCTTAGCGGGGGGGAAGACCGGGGAGCTGTTTTTT
CASSLAGGKTGELFF
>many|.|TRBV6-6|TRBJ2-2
TGTGCCAGCAGTTATGGGATGGACAACACCGGGGAGCTGTTTTTT
CASSYGMDNTGELFF
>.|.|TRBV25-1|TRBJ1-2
TGTGCCAGCACCGATAAGGGGGGCTACACCTTC
CASTDKGGYTF
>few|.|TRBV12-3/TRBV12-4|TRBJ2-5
TGTGCCAGCTCCGTGACTATGCAAGAGACCCAGTACTTC
CASSVTMQETQYF
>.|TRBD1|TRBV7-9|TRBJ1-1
TGTGCCAGCAGCGCCTCCTGGACAGGGGGCACTGAAGCTTTCTTT
CASSASWTGGTEAFF
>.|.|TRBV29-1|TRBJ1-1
TGCAGCGTTGGGACAAAGAACACTGAAGCTTTCTTT
CSVGTKNTEAFF
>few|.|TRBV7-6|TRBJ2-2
TGTGCCAGCAGCTTAGGGCACCTCGGTTATGTCGGGGAGCTGTTTTTT
CASSLGHLGYVGELFF
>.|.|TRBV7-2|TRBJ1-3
TGTGCCAGCAGCTTATTATATGGTCGCGGCTCTGGAAACACCATATATTTT
CASSLLYGRGSGNTIYF
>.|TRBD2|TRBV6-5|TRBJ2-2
TGTGCCAGCAGTTACGGCGGGGGGCCCGGGACCGGGGAGCTGTTTTTT
CASSYGGGPGTGELFF
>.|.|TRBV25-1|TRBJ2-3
TGTGCCAGCAGTGGGCAAACTAGGTACACAGATACGCAGTATTTT
CASSGQTRYTDTQYF
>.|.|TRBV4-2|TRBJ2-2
TGTGCCAGCAGCCAAGGAAAAGAGACAGGCACCGGGGAGCTGTTTTTT
CASSQGKETGTGELFF
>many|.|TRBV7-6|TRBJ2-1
TGTGCCAGCAGCCGAGACCGGACCTACAATGAGCAGTTCTTC
CASSRDRTYNEQFF
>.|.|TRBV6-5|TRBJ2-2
TGTGCCAGCAGTTACTCACCTGGGGGGCGGACCGGGGAGCTGTTTTTT
CASSYSPGGRTGELFF
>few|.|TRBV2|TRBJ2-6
TGTGCCAGCAGCAGCGGACATAACTCTGGGGCCAACGTCCTGACTTTC
CASSSGHNSGANVLTF
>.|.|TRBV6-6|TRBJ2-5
TGTGCCAGCAGTTACTCTCTGGGGCGGCCAGAGACCCAGTACTTC
CASSYSLGRPETQYF
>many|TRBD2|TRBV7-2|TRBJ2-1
TGTGCCAGCAGCTTAGTGGGGCTAGCGGGGGGCTCCTACAATGAGCAGTTCTTC
CASSLVGLAGGSYNEQFF
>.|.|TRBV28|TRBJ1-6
TGTGCCAGCAGTCCCGGAGTTAGCTCCTATAATTCACCCCTCCACTTT
CASSPGVSSYNSPLHF
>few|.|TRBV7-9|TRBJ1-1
TGTGCCAGCAGCTCATTGTCGGGGAGTGGCACTGAAGCTTTCTTT
CASSSLSGSGTEAFF
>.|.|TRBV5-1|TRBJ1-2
TGCGCCAGCAGCGCTGGCGGGAGGTACTTCGGCTATGGCTACACCTTC
CASSAGGRYFGYGYTF